This TCR beta chain was documented in a study of T cells in Graves' hyperthyroidism and ophthalmopathy. Study overall: Prior to any treatment, at the point of initial diagnosis, peripheral blood was collected. Study-wide results and caveats: In the blood, most expanded thyroid clonotypes above 0.001 appeared as well. With a median lead of approximately six months before onset, the model predicted ophthalmopathy.

Amplification targeted TCR beta CDR3 regions from RNA transcripts. The TCR CDR3 was amplified in a first-round RT-PCR using the HTBI primer set. TCRdb re-derived calls from the multiplex PCR reads in MiXCR, one entry per CDR3 protein. The sample includes about 400,000 distinct CDR3 sequences, 15% of them seen just once. Patients aged 18 to 65 with hyperthyroidism were newly diagnosed, with duration under 2 months. For this clonotype: Antigen unknown.

The origin of this receptor is a woman between 25 and 40 years old with Graves' hyperthyroidism. Input material: blood.

The CDR3: CASSETSGRGGDTQYF. The CDR3 nucleotides read TGTGCCAGCAGTGAAACTAGCGGTAGGGGGGGGGATACGCAGTATTTT. This chain joins TRBV6-1 and TRBJ2-3; 8 nucleotides agree with TRBD2. Germline V gene sequence: CDR1 MNHNS, CDR2 SASEGT. Losses at the gene ends were 2 bases for V and 6 bases for J; bases not matched to a gene: 10. This CDR3 is built from 16 residues.